A single sample is the source of the 24 T cell receptor beta chains below, sequenced in a study of blood T cells in healthy people across ages. With a J-beta primer mix and a sample-barcoded 5' primer, a second PCR ran about 7 to 12 cycles. TCRdb re-analysed the 5' RACE reads in MiXCR, keeping a single row per CDR3 protein. The profile shows approximately 600,000 distinct CDR3 sequences, 58% of them singletons. Sample: blood. Receptors originate from a man between 60 and 70 years old in good health.

This clonotype came up once. This sequence joins TRBV6-2 or TRBV6-3 and TRBJ2-4; 7 positions agree with TRBD1. The CDR3 is made up of 15 amino acids. In germline, CDR1 is MNHEY, CDR2 SVGEGT. Trimming removed 6 bases from V and 6 bases from J; junction bases left unmatched: 11. The chain's CDR3 is CASRKNRGSRNIQYF. As DNA, the CDR3 is TGTGCCAGCAGAAAAAACAGGGGTTCGAGAAACATTCAGTACTTC.

This clonotype was observed a few times. The chain recombines TRBV12-3 or TRBV12-4 with TRBJ1-2, with D maybe TRBD1 (5 bases). CDR3 length equals 13 residues. Trimming shortened V by 5 bases and J by 8 bases, and 15 bases separated the two germline ends. The CDR3 loop is CASSPSEGRGYTF. In nucleotides, the CDR3 is TGTGCCAGCAGTCCCTCAGAGGGGCGCGGCTACACCTTC.

This chain joins TRBV5-1 and TRBJ2-1; TRBD1 is a possible D gene (5 bases). The CDR3 is made up of 15 amino acids. Per germline, CDR1 SGHRS and CDR2 YFSETQ. V was shortened by 0 bases and J by 0 bases, with 7 bases between the two germline ends. For the CDR3, the DNA is TGCGCCAGCAGCTTGGAGGGGATCTCCTACAATGAGCAGTTCTTC. This codes for CASSLEGISYNEQFF.

This clonotype has more than one count but fewer than ten. V gene TRBV7-2 combines with J gene TRBJ1-2; 7 positions agree with TRBD1. The CDR3 length is 14 residues. Germline trimming cut 5 bases from V and 0 bases from J; bases unmatched to any gene: 3. Germline loops: CDR1 SGHTA, CDR2 FQGNSA. The CDR3 is CASSKGQPNYGYTF. The CDR3, as DNA: TGTGCCAGCAGCAAGGGACAGCCTAACTATGGCTACACCTTC. Looking up the rest from reference TRBV7-2 and TRBJ1-2 gives the full variable domain: GAGVSQSPSNKVTEKGKDVELRCDPISGHTALYWYRQSLGQGLEFLIYFQGNSAPDKSGLPSDRFSAERTGGSVSTLTIQRTQQEDSAVYLCASSKGQPNYGYTFGSGTRLTVV.

The chain couples TRBV20-1 to TRBJ1-4; no firm D call. Germline V CDR1 and CDR2: DFQATT, SNEGSKA (reference sequence). The V end lost 3 bases, the J end lost 3 bases, and 11 bases lay between the germline ends. The length of the CDR3 is 14 residues. DNA of the CDR3: TGCAGTGCTAGTCTCGGCGTAGCTAATGAAAAACTGTTTTTT. Translating it yields CSASLGVANEKLFF.

This clonotype was found a few times. The chain has TRBV7-2 and TRBJ2-5; D gene ambiguous. V lost 4 bases and J lost 2, with 8 bases in between. The CDR3 has 13 amino acids. Germline assignment: CDR1 SGHTA and CDR2 FQGNSA. Here the CDR3 reads CASSSRRQETQYF. The CDR3 coding sequence is TGTGCCAGCAGCTCTCGCAGGCAAGAGACCCAGTACTTC.

The V and J genes are TRBV20-1 and TRBJ1-5; D gene ambiguous. This CDR3 spans 14 amino acids. Germline CDR1 reads DFQATT; CDR2 reads SNEGSKA (reference sequence). With 0 bases removed from V and 0 bases from J, the gap between germline ends came to 6 bases. The CDR3 sequence is CSARDPGSNQPQHF. The CDR3, as DNA: TGCAGTGCTAGAGATCCAGGTAGCAATCAGCCCCAGCATTTT.

The chain has TRBV6-6 and TRBJ2-3; 11 nucleotides align to TRBD2. There are 17 residues in the CDR3. Unmatched junction bases numbered 12, after V lost 5 bases and J lost 5 bases. CDR1 is MNHNY and CDR2 is SVGAGI in the germline V gene (reference sequence). The CDR3 DNA reads as TGTGCCAGCAGTCGACCCTTAGCGGGGGGGCCAGGAGATACGCAGTATTTT. Translated, it gives CASSRPLAGGPGDTQYF.

In its sample, this clonotype was seen once. CDR3 DNA: TGTGCCAGCAGCTTGGGGGCTAGCGGGGGCCTCGAGGAGACCCAGTACTTC. Translation gives CASSLGASGGLEETQYF. V is TRBV5-5 and J is TRBJ2-7, with 10 bases matching TRBD2. The J call is uncertain, as TRBJ2-5 better fits the DNA end. CDR1 is SGHKS and CDR2 is YYEKEE in the germline V gene (reference sequence). This CDR3 is built from 17 residues.

DNA for the CDR3: TGTGCCAGCAGTTCTGGTGGGTTAGGGGATCAGCCCCAGCATTTT. It codes for CASSSGGLGDQPQHF. V usage is TRBV6-2 or TRBV6-3 and J usage is TRBJ1-5, with D possibly matching TRBD1 (5 bases). The CDR3 totals 15 residues. The V gene lost 4 bases and the J gene lost 5 bases, with 15 bases spanning the gap. From germline, CDR1 is MNHEY and CDR2 SVGEGT.

V and J are TRBV4-2 and TRBJ2-7; D is perhaps TRBD2 (6 bases). Trimming pared 6 bases from V and 4 bases from J, leaving 19 bases between. From germline, CDR1 is LGHNA and CDR2 YNFKEQ. The CDR3 covers 15 residues. CDR3 DNA sequence: TGTGCCAGCAGTCGGGGCGGGGACTCAGGGTACGAGCAGTACTTC. Amino acids: CASSRGGDSGYEQYF.

The table lists this clonotype with a count of one. The chain employs TRBV25-1 and TRBJ1-2; a weak D match, TRBD1 (6 bases). Deletions cut 3 bases from V and 4 bases from J, with 9 bases between. The CDR3 runs to 13 residues. Germline V lookup: CDR1 MGHDK, CDR2 SYGVNS. The CDR3 nucleotides read TGTGCCAGCAGTGAGTTGGACAGCTATGGCTACACCTTC. Translating it yields CASSELDSYGYTF.

The CDR3 nucleotides read TGTGCCAGCAGCTCCATCGGGAGGGGACAAGAGACCCAGTACTTC. This sequence encodes CASSSIGRGQETQYF. The chain recombines TRBV2 with TRBJ2-5, with 8 nucleotides matching TRBD2. The V gene's germline CDR1 is SNHLY and CDR2 FYNNEI. V shed 6 bases, J shed 2 bases, and the junction held 8 bases outside the gene matches. The CDR3 contains 15 residues.

V gene TRBV9 combines with J gene TRBJ2-3; TRBD2 matches 11 bases. This CDR3 comprises 17 residues. The V gene's germline CDR1 is SGDLS and CDR2 YYNGEE. The V and J ends lost 4 bases and 2 bases, in that order; junction bases with no gene match: 9. For the CDR3, the DNA is TGTGCCAGCAGCCCCGGGACTAGCGGAACAGCCACAGATACGCAGTATTTT. It translates to CASSPGTSGTATDTQYF.

In its sample, this clonotype was seen a few times. The chain carries TRBV4-2 and TRBJ2-7; D is ambiguous. V gave up 0 bases and J gave up 1 base, with 7 bases separating them. This CDR3 contains 14 residues. CDR1 is LGHNA, CDR2 YNFKEQ, per germline. The CDR3 nucleotides read TGTGCCAGCAGCCAAGATTTGGGTTCCTACGAGCAGTACTTC. Residues: CASSQDLGSYEQYF.

The gene calls are TRBV6-2 or TRBV6-3 and TRBJ2-2; tentative D call: TRBD2 (6 bases). Germline V gene sequence: CDR1 MNHEY, CDR2 SVGEGT. Trimming left V 6 bases short and J 0 bases short, with 14 bases between. The CDR3 is 16 residues long. This chain's CDR3 is CASRTIRGTNTGELFF. In DNA, the CDR3 is TGTGCCAGCAGAACCATCCGGGGGACGAACACCGGGGAGCTGTTTTTT.

V gene TRBV28 combines with J gene TRBJ2-5, with D perhaps TRBD1 (6 bases). Germline V CDR1 and CDR2: MDHEN, SYDVKM. Trimming took off 6 bases at V and 6 bases at J, with 17 bases between the two ends. The CDR3 is made up of 14 amino acids. The CDR3 DNA reads as TGTGCCAGCAGGGGGATCGGGACACGCAAGACCCAGTACTTC. It specifies CASRGIGTRKTQYF.

The V call is TRBV10-3, the J call TRBJ2-1; D is unclear. This CDR3 is 15 amino acids long. V shed 0 bases and J shed 1 base, with 7 bases lying between them. The V gene's germline CDR1 is ENHRY and CDR2 SYGVKD. The CDR3 sequence: CAISESIGSYNEQFF. The DNA for the CDR3 is TGTGCCATCAGTGAGTCGATCGGGTCCTACAATGAGCAGTTCTTC.

The chain couples TRBV20-1 to TRBJ1-2; D ambiguous. CDR1 and CDR2 from the germline V gene are DFQATT and SNEGSKA (reference sequence). The CDR3 length is 16 residues. The V end lost 6 bases, the J end lost 0 bases, and 20 bases lay between the germline ends. The CDR3: CSALTLRRSPNYGYTF. The CDR3 DNA is TGCAGTGCCCTCACGTTACGTCGATCTCCTAACTATGGCTACACCTTC.

This clonotype was observed a few times. Relative to the germline gene, one junction end is altered; a read error may explain this. This rearrangement joins TRBV9 to TRBJ2-5, with TRBD1 as a possible D gene (6 bases). This CDR3 spans 15 amino acids. The germline CDR1 and CDR2 sequences are SGDLS and YYNGEE. The CDR3, as DNA: TGTGCCAGTAGCGTAGGGGCAGGGGCCCAAGAGACCCAGTACTTC. Translation: CASSVGAGAQETQYF.

V gene TRBV12-3 or TRBV12-4 combines with J gene TRBJ2-3; D may be TRBD2 (6 bases). Deletions cut 6 bases from V and 2 bases from J, with 15 bases between. This CDR3 has 15 amino acids. CDR3 region: CASSSDGGITDTQYF. The CDR3 DNA follows: TGTGCCAGCAGCAGCGACGGGGGAATCACAGATACGCAGTATTTT.

Only a few counts were recorded for this clonotype. The V call is TRBV4-2, the J call TRBJ2-1; 13 bases are a match to TRBD2. The V and J ends lost 1 base and 1 base, in that order; junction bases with no gene match: 7. CDR1 and CDR2 (germline): LGHNA, YNFKEQ. CDR3 length: 19 amino acids. The CDR3 nucleotides read TGTGCCAGCAGCCAAGGTCGACTAGCGGGGGGAAGGTCCTACAATGAGCAGTTCTTC. This codes for CASSQGRLAGGRSYNEQFF.

Turning to this clonotype: One end of the junction does not line up with germline, which may come from a read error. The genes are TRBV6-6 and TRBJ2-4; D not certain. This CDR3 has 13 amino acids. Germline V gives CDR1 MNHNY, CDR2 SVGAGI (reference sequence). In DNA form, the CDR3 reads TGCGCCAGCAGTTACGAGAGGAAAAACATTCAGTACTTC. Amino acids: CASSYERKNIQYF.

V gene TRBV10-2 combines with J gene TRBJ2-7; TRBD1 might be the D (6 bases). This CDR3 contains 13 residues. Per the germline V gene, CDR1 is WSHSY and CDR2 is SAAADI. V gave up 2 bases and J gave up 1 base, with 6 bases separating them. This CDR3 is CASSERGSYEQYF. The CDR3, as DNA: TGCGCCAGCAGTGAGAGGGGGTCCTACGAGCAGTACTTC.